These 9 T cell receptor beta chains share one sample of origin, sequenced in a study of vaccination and CD4 T cells after COVID-19. TCRdb reprocessed the PCR reads with MiXCR, giving one entry per CDR3 protein. Of approximately 40,000 distinct CDR3 sequences listed, 36% are singletons. Time point indicated: late sampling 161 to 241 days after vaccination in a few convalescent patients. The source material was CD4+ T cells from blood, sampled about 7 months after SARS-CoV-2 vaccination. The receptors stem from a human donor who had recovered from COVID-19.

This chain uses TRBV28 with TRBJ1-1; TRBD1 is a possible D gene (6 bases). Germline CDR1 MDHEN, CDR2 SYDVKM. The CDR3 spans 16 residues. V shed 4 bases and J shed 2 bases, with 17 bases lying between them. CDR3 protein: CASSSMRTAPNTEAFF. Here the CDR3 DNA reads TGTGCCAGCAGTTCCATGCGGACAGCTCCCAACACTGAAGCTTTCTTT.

V gene TRBV20-1 combines with J gene TRBJ2-1; 9 bases agree with TRBD2. The CDR3 totals 15 residues. Germline CDR1 reads DFQATT; CDR2 reads SNEGSKA (reference sequence). Losses at the gene ends were 3 bases for V and 7 bases for J; bases not matched to a gene: 10. Written as DNA, the CDR3 is TGCAGTGCTAGTATTTTTGGGACTAGCCTAAATGAGCAGTTCTTC. Its protein is CSASIFGTSLNEQFF.

This chain links TRBV20-1 with TRBJ2-2, with TRBD2 matching 13 bases. Per germline, CDR1 DFQATT and CDR2 SNEGSKA (reference sequence). The CDR3 consists of 18 residues. The trim removed 0 bases at V and 6 bases at J, leaving 10 bases unmatched. The CDR3 DNA reads TGCAGTGCTAGAGATATTAGGACTAGCGGGAGAAGGTCCGGGGAGCTGTTTTTT. As protein: CSARDIRTSGRRSGELFF.

There are a few counts of this clonotype. The genes are TRBV6-5 and TRBJ1-2; 8 bases line up with TRBD1. Germline V lookup: CDR1 MNHEY, CDR2 SVGAGI. The J segment lost 4 bases and the V segment lost 2 bases, leaving 9 bases of the junction unmatched. This CDR3 is 16 amino acids long. For the CDR3, the DNA is TGTGCCAGCAGTTACCCGAAATCGACAGGGGCCTATGGCTACACCTTC. Its translation: CASSYPKSTGAYGYTF.

This chain uses TRBV27 with TRBJ2-1, with D unclear. The CDR3 runs 14 residues. In germline, CDR1 is MNHEY, CDR2 SMNVEV (reference sequence). The V end was cut by 1 base, the J end by 5 bases, with 9 bases between. CDR3 sequence reads: CASSLWARNNEQFF. The CDR3 coding sequence is TGTGCCAGCAGTTTATGGGCACGTAACAATGAGCAGTTCTTC.

This clonotype was recorded a few times. V and J are TRBV6-1 and TRBJ2-3; 13 bases fit TRBD2. CDR1 MNHNS and CDR2 SASEGT come from the germline V gene. This CDR3 spans 17 amino acids. Germline trimming cut 6 bases from V and 3 bases from J; bases unmatched to any gene: 9. The CDR3 coding sequence is TGTGCCAGCAGACAGCCCAGGACTAGCGGGGGAACAGATACGCAGTATTTT. Protein product: CASRQPRTSGGTDTQYF.

This clonotype was counted only a few times. The V and J genes are TRBV19 and TRBJ2-7; D may correspond to TRBD1 or TRBD2 (7 bases each). Trimming cost V 5 bases and J 3 bases, with 14 bases left between them. In germline, CDR1 is LNHDA, CDR2 SQIVND (reference sequence). CDR3 length: 14 residues. This CDR3 is CASSPSRGGYEQYF. The CDR3 bases are TGTGCCAGTAGTCCGAGCAGGGGGGGCTACGAGCAGTACTTC.

The V and J genes are TRBV5-4 and TRBJ2-3; TRBD2 might be the D (6 bases). V was shortened by 0 bases and J by 8 bases, with 16 bases between the two germline ends. Germline V gives CDR1 SGHNT, CDR2 YYREEE (reference sequence). CDR3 length: 15 amino acids. The CDR3, as DNA: TGTGCCAGCAGCTTGGAATCACTTCGGGGGACTACGCAGTATTTT. Protein sequence: CASSLESLRGTTQYF.

This clonotype was seen a few times. The chain is built from TRBV27 and TRBJ2-5; D unresolved. CDR3 length equals 15 residues. Trimming took off 0 bases at V and 0 bases at J, with 8 bases between the two ends. In germline, CDR1 is MNHEY, CDR2 SMNVEV (reference sequence). CDR3 DNA: TGTGCCAGCAGTTTATCGCGGATTAACCAAGAGACCCAGTACTTC. Translation: CASSLSRINQETQYF.